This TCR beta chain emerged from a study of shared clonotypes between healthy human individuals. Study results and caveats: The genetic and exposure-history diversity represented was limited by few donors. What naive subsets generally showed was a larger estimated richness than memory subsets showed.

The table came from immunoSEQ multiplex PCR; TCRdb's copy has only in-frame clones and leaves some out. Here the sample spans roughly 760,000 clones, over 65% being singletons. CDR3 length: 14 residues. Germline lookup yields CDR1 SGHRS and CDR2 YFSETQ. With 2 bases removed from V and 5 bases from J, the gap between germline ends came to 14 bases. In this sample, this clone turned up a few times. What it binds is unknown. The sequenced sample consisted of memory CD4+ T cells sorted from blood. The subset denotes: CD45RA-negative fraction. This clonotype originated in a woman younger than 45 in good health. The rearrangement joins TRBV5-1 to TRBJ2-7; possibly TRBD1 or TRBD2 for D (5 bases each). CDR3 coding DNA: TGCGCCAGCAGCTTAGGGACGGGTCGCGACGAGCAGTACTTC. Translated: CASSLGTGRDEQYF.